This T cell receptor beta chain was sequenced in a study of tumour-infiltrating T cells in Burkitt lymphoma. Background on the study: This cohort included all epidemiological subtypes of Burkitt lymphoma. Productive clonality predicted overall and progression-free survival.

Measured with immunoSEQ multiplex PCR; TCRdb has only the in-frame clones, and not every one. This table holds approximately 3,500 clones, roughly a fifth found once. On this clone: Its cognate antigen is unknown.

Findings and caveats of the study: Public clonotypes, several, appeared across numerous Burkitt lymphoma patients.

Trimming took 4 bases from V and 7 from J, leaving 19 bases between them. The CDR3 totals 15 residues. Germline CDR1 reads SGHTA; CDR2 reads FQGTGA. V gene TRBV7-3 combines with J gene TRBJ2-5; D remains unclear. The receptor's source is a human donor with Burkitt lymphoma. The sample taken for sequencing was tumor tissue. CDR3 bases: TGTGCCAGCAGCTCCTATGTACCAGGATCGGGGACCCAGTACTTC. It yields the protein CASSSYVPGSGTQYF.